This TCR beta chain was sequenced for a study of T cell repertoires in cytomegalovirus infection. A word on this clonotype: Its specificity is unknown.

TCRdb reanalysed the reads using MiXCR and keeps one entry per CDR3 protein. This table holds 750,000 to 900,000 distinct CDR3 sequences, about 27% found once. V shed 6 bases and J 0 bases; nucleotides not matched to a gene: 2. The CDR3 runs 14 residues. Germline assignment: CDR1 MNHEY and CDR2 SVGEGT. The chain employs TRBV6-2 or TRBV6-3 and TRBJ1-1; 9 positions match TRBD1. The input for sequencing was cultured CD8+ T cells from PBMCs, taken from culture after CMV antigen stimulation. This clonotype was sampled from a human donor in good health (CMV status not recorded). Some clones in this sample may be carry-over from other donors' samples. The CDR3 coding sequence is TGTGCCAGCAGAGGACAGGGGTTGAACACTGAAGCTTTCTTT. Translation: CASRGQGLNTEAFF.